The 29 T cell receptor beta chains presented below share a single source sample, sequenced in a study of blood T cell repertoires in COVID-19. Assay: immunoSEQ multiplex PCR; the TCRdb copy retains only in-frame clones and omits some. The data contain fewer than 350,000 clones, about 86% of them seen just once; the ten biggest clones take up less than 15%. Input material: peripheral blood. Receptors originate from a woman in her 30s with COVID-19, enrolled during active disease.

The chain has TRBV15 and TRBJ2-5, with 8 bases that match TRBD1. Germline V gene data show CDR1 as LNHNV and CDR2 as YYDKDF (reference sequence). This CDR3 is 14 amino acids long. V was clipped by 3 bases and J by 7 bases; unmatched bases: 7. CDR3 DNA: TGTGCCACCAGCAGGCGGACAGGGTCGCGGACCCAGTACTTC. Translating it yields CATSRRTGSRTQYF.

J is TRBJ1-2 and V is TRBV12-3 or TRBV12-4; possibly TRBD1 for D (5 bases). The CDR3 length is 13 residues. Trimming pared 6 bases from V and 9 bases from J, leaving 17 bases between. As DNA, the CDR3 is TGTGCCAGCAGCTCCACTCGGCAGGGCCGCTACACCTTC. Translating gives CASSSTRQGRYTF.

The chain has TRBV3-1 (or the pseudogene TRBV3-2) and TRBJ2-7; the match to TRBD2 covers 8 bases. The germline CDR1 and CDR2 sequences are LGHDT and YNNKEL (reference sequence). The CDR3 has 15 amino acids. V lost 4 bases, J lost 2 bases, and 7 bases stayed unmatched. The CDR3: CASSPREGSPYEQYF. The CDR3 DNA reads as TGTGCCAGCAGCCCCCGGGAGGGGTCCCCCTACGAGCAGTACTTC.

The chain recombines TRBV6-7 with TRBJ2-1; 8 bases align to TRBD1. TRBV6-7 is known as an ORF, though its function is uncertain. This CDR3 comprises 13 residues. J was trimmed by 7 bases and V by 9 bases; bases with no gene match: 8. The CDR3 sequence is CASPGQERNEQFF. The CDR3, as DNA: TGTGCCAGTCCGGGACAGGAGCGAAATGAGCAGTTCTTC.

The chain has TRBV7-2 and TRBJ2-5; TRBD2 is a possible D gene (5 bases). The germline V gene has CDR1 SGHTA and CDR2 FQGNSA. Trimming took off 1 base at V and 9 bases at J, with 12 bases between the two ends. The CDR3 consists of 13 residues. CDR3 bases: TGTGCCAGCAGCTTAGTGGGTCTGGGAGCCCAGTACTTC. The encoded protein is CASSLVGLGAQYF.

This clone was detected a few times. The J gene is TRBJ2-5, the V gene TRBV19; 8 bases match TRBD1. Germline V CDR1 and CDR2: LNHDA, SQIVND (reference sequence). There are 14 residues in the CDR3. The trim removed 3 bases at V and 4 bases at J, leaving 4 bases unmatched. Here the CDR3 DNA reads TGTGCCAGTAGTATGAACAGGGGGTTAGAGACCCAGTACTTC. Residues: CASSMNRGLETQYF.

The genes are TRBV5-3 and TRBJ2-3; 10 bases line up with TRBD2. TRBV5-3 is treated as an ORF (open reading frame) with a function not yet certain. The CDR3 consists of 18 residues. The junction had 9 bases not matched to a gene; V was cut back by 0 bases and J by 2 bases. The CDR3 region is CARSLGRASGGFTDTQYF. CDR3 DNA: TGTGCCAGAAGCTTGGGGCGGGCTAGCGGGGGATTCACAGATACGCAGTATTTT.

The V and J genes are TRBV4-1 and TRBJ2-1; 7 bases are a match to TRBD2. This CDR3 is built from 17 residues. Germline CDR1 is MGHRA and CDR2 is YSYEKL. J gave up 2 bases and V 0 bases, and 7 bases lay outside the gene matches. The CDR3 loop is CASSQDRRRGTYNEQFF. CDR3 coding DNA: TGCGCCAGCAGCCAAGATAGGCGGCGGGGGACCTACAATGAGCAGTTCTTC.

This clone was counted a few times. J is TRBJ2-1 and V is TRBV27, with 10 bases matching TRBD1. The length of the CDR3 is 15 residues. Trimming at V came to 5 bases and at J to 2 bases, leaving 3 bases not matched to a gene. Germline assignment: CDR1 MNHEY and CDR2 SMNVEV (reference sequence). CDR3 bases: TGTGCCAGCAGTCACGACAGGGGGCCCTACAATGAGCAGTTCTTC. The encoded protein is CASSHDRGPYNEQFF.

V usage is TRBV23-1 and J usage is TRBJ1-2; D is unclear. TRBV23-1 is an ORF, and what it does is uncertain. Trimming took 6 bases from V and 6 from J, leaving 11 bases between them. CDR3 length equals 12 residues. CDR3 coding DNA: TGCGCCAGCAGACTGAGGAAGGATGGCTACACCTTC. Translation gives CASRLRKDGYTF.

The chain is built from TRBV27 and TRBJ2-1, with TRBD1 matching over 12 bases. This CDR3 has 17 residues. Germline CDR1 MNHEY, CDR2 SMNVEV (reference sequence). V was clipped by 3 bases and J by 6 bases; unmatched bases: 9. The CDR3 loop is CASSLPPGQGAFNEQFF. CDR3 coding DNA: TGTGCCAGCAGTTTGCCTCCGGGACAGGGGGCTTTCAATGAGCAGTTCTTC.

V usage is TRBV19 and J usage is TRBJ2-2, with 11 bases aligning to TRBD1. This CDR3 region has 14 residues. V was clipped by 5 bases and J by 6 bases; unmatched bases: 2. Germline V CDR1 and CDR2: LNHDA, SQIVND (reference sequence). This CDR3 is CASSRDRGSGELFF. In DNA form, the CDR3 reads TGTGCCAGTAGTCGGGACAGGGGGTCCGGGGAGCTGTTTTTT.

The V call is TRBV4-1, the J call TRBJ2-1; 8 positions agree with TRBD2. In germline, CDR1 is MGHRA, CDR2 YSYEKL. V trimming: 4 bases; J trimming: 3 bases; junction bases outside the gene matches: 5. This CDR3 comprises 15 residues. The CDR3 coding sequence is TGCGCCAGCAGCCCCGGGACTAGAAACTACAATGAGCAGTTCTTC. It yields the protein CASSPGTRNYNEQFF.

The chain recombines TRBV7-8 with TRBJ1-2; 9 nucleotides match TRBD1. The germline V gene has CDR1 SGHVS and CDR2 FQNEAQ. Losses at the gene ends were 5 bases for V and 6 bases for J; bases not matched to a gene: 4. The CDR3 has 13 residues. CDR3 DNA sequence: TGTGCCAGCAGCCGACGACAGGGGGATGGCTACACCTTC. The encoded protein is CASSRRQGDGYTF.

The chain carries TRBV4-1 and TRBJ1-2; a weak D match, TRBD1 (5 bases). Per germline, CDR1 MGHRA and CDR2 YSYEKL. The CDR3 length is 15 residues. Between the trimmed V and J ends, which lost 3 bases and 0 bases, there was a span of 11 bases. The chain's CDR3 is CASSQPGRPNYGYTF. As DNA, the CDR3 is TGCGCCAGCAGCCAGCCAGGGAGGCCTAACTATGGCTACACCTTC.

The chain uses TRBV6-5 and TRBJ2-1; D unresolved. This CDR3 contains 14 residues. Trimming took 2 bases from V and 4 from J, leaving 9 bases between them. Germline-derived CDR1 and CDR2 are MNHEY and SVGAGI. CDR3 sequence reads: CASSYRTAYNEQFF. The CDR3 coding sequence is TGTGCCAGCAGTTACCGCACAGCATACAATGAGCAGTTCTTC.

The count of this clone is one. V and J are TRBV5-6 and TRBJ2-7; a weak D match, TRBD1 (5 bases). Trimming left V 4 bases short and J 5 bases short, with 25 bases between. CDR1 is SGHDT and CDR2 is YYEEEE in the germline V gene. The length of the CDR3 is 17 residues. CDR3 DNA: TGTGCCAGCAGCCATATCCCTACCCCCAGGGCCTACAACGAGCAGTACTTC. This encodes CASSHIPTPRAYNEQYF. Based on the CDR3 plus reference TRBV5-6 and TRBJ2-7, the full variable domain is DAGVTQSPTHLIKTRGQQVTLRCSPKSGHDTVSWYQQALGQGPQFIFQYYEEEERQRGNFPDRFSGHQFPNYSSELNVNALLLGDSALYLCASSHIPTPRAYNEQYFGPGTRLTVT.

This rearrangement joins TRBV5-1 to TRBJ2-5; 9 nucleotides match TRBD1. CDR1 is SGHRS and CDR2 is YFSETQ in the germline V gene. The V and J ends lost 0 bases and 0 bases, in that order; junction bases with no gene match: 0. This CDR3 has 15 residues. This chain's CDR3 is CASSLGTGDQETQYF. Written as DNA, the CDR3 is TGCGCCAGCAGCTTGGGGACAGGGGACCAAGAGACCCAGTACTTC.

The rearrangement uses TRBV19 and TRBJ1-2; D may be TRBD1 (5 bases). Between the trimmed V and J ends, which lost 7 bases and 7 bases, there was a span of 16 bases. Germline-derived CDR1 and CDR2 are LNHDA and SQIVND (reference sequence). The CDR3 consists of 13 residues. Written as DNA, the CDR3 is TGTGCCAGTATGGCGGGGCCAAGAAGTGGCTACACCTTC. Residues: CASMAGPRSGYTF.

The chain has TRBV9 and TRBJ1-2, with 10 nucleotides matching TRBD1. This CDR3 has 13 amino acids. Per germline, CDR1 SGDLS and CDR2 YYNGEE. V lost 3 bases to trimming and J lost 4 bases; unmatched junction nucleotides: 0. The DNA for the CDR3 is TGTGCCAGCAGCGGGACAGGGGGCTATGGCTACACCTTC. This gives the protein CASSGTGGYGYTF.

The chain has TRBV18 and TRBJ2-7; 16 bases line up with TRBD2. CDR3 size: 17 residues. J lost 2 bases, V lost 3 bases, and 4 bases had no gene match. Germline CDR1 and CDR2: KGHSH and LQKENI. The CDR3 coding sequence is TGTGCCAGCTCACCTCCGGGACTAGCGGGGGGGACCTACGAGCAGTACTTC. Its protein is CASSPPGLAGGTYEQYF.

The J gene is TRBJ1-5, the V gene TRBV7-9, with 10 nucleotides matching TRBD1. The V gene's germline CDR1 is SEHNR and CDR2 FQNEAQ (reference sequence). V lost 0 bases, J lost 4 bases, and 6 bases stayed unmatched. The CDR3 has 17 residues. CDR3 protein: CASSLAQVGQGNQPQHF. CDR3 bases: TGTGCCAGCAGCTTAGCGCAGGTGGGACAGGGGAATCAGCCCCAGCATTTT.

The chain links TRBV7-9 to TRBJ2-5; 10 nucleotides agree with TRBD2. J gave up 5 bases and V 1 base, and 10 bases lay outside the gene matches. CDR3 length equals 17 residues. Germline V gives CDR1 SEHNR, CDR2 FQNEAQ (reference sequence). The CDR3 reads CASSLGPSGGGSETQYF. The CDR3 nucleotides read TGTGCCAGCAGCTTAGGGCCTAGCGGGGGAGGTTCGGAGACCCAGTACTTC.

The V call is TRBV11-3, the J call TRBJ2-2; 7 bases align to TRBD1. V lost 7 bases, J lost 3 bases, and 5 bases stayed unmatched. This CDR3 has 14 amino acids. Germline lookup yields CDR1 SGHNT and CDR2 YENEEA. In DNA, the CDR3 is TGTGCCAGCAACGGAGACAGGGACACCGGGGAGCTGTTTTTT. Protein product: CASNGDRDTGELFF.

The chain couples TRBV10-3 to TRBJ2-3; 8 nucleotides align to TRBD1. CDR1 is ENHRY, CDR2 SYGVKD, per germline. The ends lost 10 bases at V and 0 bases at J; junction bases unmatched: 6. CDR3 length: 14 residues. In DNA form, the CDR3 reads TGTGCCACCGAGGACAGGGCGAGCACAGATACGCAGTATTTT. Translation gives CATEDRASTDTQYF.

This clone occurred once. V and J are TRBV18 and TRBJ1-1; 7 bases are a match to TRBD1. Germline assignment: CDR1 KGHSH and CDR2 LQKENI. The ends lost 6 bases at V and 2 bases at J; junction bases unmatched: 6. The CDR3 contains 14 residues. CDR3 sequence (DNA): TGTGCCAGCTCCACCCAGGGGGTAAACACTGAAGCTTTCTTT. Translated, it gives CASSTQGVNTEAFF.

V is TRBV28 and J is TRBJ2-7; D gene ambiguous. The germline V gene encodes CDR1 MDHEN and CDR2 SYDVKM. The V end was cut by 6 bases, the J end by 1 base, with 13 bases between. This CDR3 comprises 14 residues. DNA of the CDR3: TGTGCCAGCAGGGGCACCTTCTTATCCTACGAGCAGTACTTC. This encodes CASRGTFLSYEQYF.

This clone was seen a handful of times. This sequence joins TRBV6-5 and TRBJ2-4; possibly TRBD2 for D (6 bases). This CDR3 is built from 15 residues. Trimming left V 1 base short and J 8 bases short, with 15 bases between. CDR1 and CDR2 from the germline V gene are MNHEY and SVGAGI. CDR3 coding DNA: TGTGCCAGCAGTTACTTTCCCGGGACGGGGGACATTCAGTACTTC. This encodes CASSYFPGTGDIQYF.

The chain couples TRBV30 to TRBJ2-1; perhaps TRBD2 as D (6 bases). The CDR3 runs 13 residues. Germline V gene data show CDR1 as GTSNPN and CDR2 as SVGIG (reference sequence). V was cut by 5 bases and J by 0 bases, with 8 bases left in between. CDR3 region: CAWGGLSYNEQFF. The CDR3 DNA follows: TGTGCCTGGGGGGGACTCTCCTACAATGAGCAGTTCTTC. The full variable domain, completed using reference TRBV30 and TRBJ2-1, is SQTIHQWPATLVQPVGSPLSLECTVEGTSNPNLYWYRQAAGRGLQLLFYSVGIGQISSEVPQNLSASRPQDRQFILSSKKLLLSDSGFYLCAWGGLSYNEQFFGPGTRLTVL.